Listed below are T cell receptor beta chains from one sample, sequenced in a study of T cells in localized non-small cell lung cancer. Here immunoSEQ multiplex PCR was the method, and the copy in TCRdb shows in-frame clones only, minus some. The top ten clones hold about a fifth of a sample with tens of thousands of clones, about nine tenths of them seen once. Material: peripheral blood, obtained before any cancer treatment. The origin of the receptors is a man aged 40 to 70 with stage I squamous cell lung carcinoma. CDR3s include the opening cysteine and the closing phenylalanine or tryptophan. The D gene is left open where the match is weak. A row's size may be missing; if present it is once, few, many or a size class.

j_call clone_size v_call d_call cdr3_nt cdr3_aa
TRBJ1-1 few TRBV27 - TGTGCCAGCAGTTCACGAACCTCCGGACAGTTGAACACTGAAGCTTTCTTT CASSSRTSGQLNTEAFF
TRBJ1-5 once TRBV28 - TGTGCCAGCAGCGACAGATATCAGCCCCAGCATTTT CASSDRYQPQHF
TRBJ1-2 - TRBV4-2 - TGTGCCAGCAGCCAAGATAGGCCCACGGGCGGCTACACCTTC CASSQDRPTGGYTF
TRBJ2-7 - TRBV5-1 - TGCGCCAGCAGCTTGACAGGGAACTCCTACGAGCAGTACTTC CASSLTGNSYEQYF
TRBJ1-5 - TRBV11-2 TRBD1 TGTGCCAGCAGCTTGGCCAATCCCAAGGGACAGGGCGGCGGTCAGCCCCAGCATTTT CASSLANPKGQGGGQPQHF
TRBJ1-4 - TRBV4-3 - TGCGCCAGCAGCCAAGATAGAAGGACAACTAATGAAAAACTGTTTTTT CASSQDRRTTNEKLFF
TRBJ2-5 - TRBV4-3 - TGCGCCAGCAGCCAAGATGGGGGGTCCCAAGAGACCCAGTACTTC CASSQDGGSQETQYF
TRBJ2-7 few TRBV27 TRBD1 TGTGCCAGCAGTGGCGCGGGACAGGGTGAGGGGCAGTACTTC CASSGAGQGEGQYF
TRBJ2-7 - TRBV2 TRBD1 TGTGCCAGCAGGGCTGGGACAGGAAGGGTCAACGAGCAGTACTTC CASRAGTGRVNEQYF
TRBJ2-1 - TRBV4-3 - TGCGCCAGCAGCCAAGAGGTCTACTCGGAGCAGTTCTTC CASSQEVYSEQFF
TRBJ2-5 - TRBV5-8 - TGTGCCAGCAGCCCTGGACCGATTCAAGAGACCCAGTACTTC CASSPGPIQETQYF
TRBJ1-6 few TRBV18 TRBD1 TGTGCCAGCTCACCACAGGGACAGGGGAGAGGGAATAATTCACCCCTCCACTTT CASSPQGQGRGNNSPLHF
TRBJ1-1 - TRBV7-2 - TGTGCCAGCAGCTTAGCGGGGGGGAACACTGAAGCTTTCTTT CASSLAGGNTEAFF
TRBJ1-2 - TRBV7-2 - TGTGCCAGCAGCTTAGCAGGTGCGGGTGGCTACACCTTC CASSLAGAGGYTF
TRBJ1-1 - TRBV7-2 TRBD1 TGTGCCAGCAGCAGGGGGCACGGGAACACTGAAGCTTTCTTT CASSRGHGNTEAFF
TRBJ2-3 once TRBV28 TRBD2 TGTGCCAGCCTTAGCGGGGGAGCAGATACGCAGTATTTT CASLSGGADTQYF
TRBJ1-2 once TRBV28 - TGTGCCAGCAGTCTAGGGGGGGATGGCTACACCTTC CASSLGGDGYTF
TRBJ1-1 - TRBV30 - TGTGCCTGGGGGAAACAAGAGATGAACACTGAAGCTTTCTTT CAWGKQEMNTEAFF
TRBJ2-1 once TRBV29-1 TRBD1 TGCAGCGTTGAAGGGACAGGGAATAGTGAGCAGTTCTTC CSVEGTGNSEQFF
TRBJ1-4 - TRBV6-1 TRBD1 TGTGCCAGCAGAGAACAACCCGGACAGGGCAATGAAAAACTGTTTTTT CASREQPGQGNEKLFF
TRBJ1-6 medium-sized TRBV4-3 - TGCGCCAGCAGCCAAGATTTCTTACGTGCCGACTCCCTATTTTATAATTCACCCCTCCACTTT CASSQDFLRADSLFYNSPLHF
TRBJ2-7 - TRBV9 TRBD1 TGTGCCAGCAGCGTAACAGGGGGGTACGAGCAGTACTTC CASSVTGGYEQYF
TRBJ2-7 - TRBV4-1 TRBD1 TGCGCCAGCAGCCAAGATGGGGACAGCCCCTACGAGCAGTACTTC CASSQDGDSPYEQYF
TRBJ2-5 - TRBV29-1 TRBD1 TGCAGCGTTGATACCGGGACAGTTGAGACCCAGTACTTC CSVDTGTVETQYF
TRBJ1-5 - TRBV23-1 TRBD1 TGCGCCAGCAGCCATTTTGGACAGGAGACAAATCAGCCCCAGCATTTT CASSHFGQETNQPQHF
TRBJ2-5 - TRBV7-9 - TGTGCCAGCAGCTTCGCGTGGGGGGAGACCCAGTACTTC CASSFAWGETQYF
TRBJ1-6 - TRBV6-6 - TGTGCCACTTCACCCCTCCACTTT CATSPLHF
TRBJ2-7 - TRBV27 - TGTGCCAGCAGTTTCGCCGGGGACACCACCTACGAGCAGTACTTC CASSFAGDTTYEQYF
TRBJ2-2 - TRBV9 - TGTGCCAGCAGCCTAACCACCGGGGAGCTGTTTTTT CASSLTTGELFF
TRBJ2-1 - TRBV5-4 - TGTGCCTCGAAGGGGCAGGGTGAGCAGTTCTTC CASKGQGEQFF
TRBJ2-7 few TRBV27 - TGTGCCAGCAGTTCCGGGCGGGCCTACGAGCAGTACTTC CASSSGRAYEQYF
TRBJ2-1 - TRBV6-5 - TGTGCCAGCAGTTACACGTCGACGGGTAACAATGAGCAGTTCTTC CASSYTSTGNNEQFF
TRBJ1-5 - TRBV27 TRBD1 TGTGCCAGCAGTCGGACAGGGGCGGGTCAGCCCCAGCATTTT CASSRTGAGQPQHF
TRBJ1-2 - TRBV18 - TGTGCCAGCTCACCGAGCAGGAAGACTCCCTATGGCTACACCTTC CASSPSRKTPYGYTF
TRBJ1-6 - TRBV6-6 - TGTGCCAGCAGTTACGGCAGGGGACGTTCACCCCTCCACTTT CASSYGRGRSPLHF
TRBJ1-4 - TRBV19 - TGTGCCAGTATTGGAGGGTCTAATGAAAAACTGTTTTTT CASIGGSNEKLFF
TRBJ2-2 - TRBV5-5 - TGTGCCAGCAGCTTGGAATGGACCGGGGAGCTGTTTTTT CASSLEWTGELFF
TRBJ2-7 - TRBV9 - TGTGCCAGCAGCCCGACGGACAGCCGTACGGGTGAGCAGTACTTC CASSPTDSRTGEQYF
TRBJ1-1 - TRBV5-8 TRBD1 TGTGCCAGCAGCACGACAGGGGGCAACATGAACACTGAAGCTTTCTTT CASSTTGGNMNTEAFF
TRBJ1-2 - TRBV4-3 TRBD1 TGCGCCAGCAGCCCTACAGCCTCATACAGGGGCGGTCAAGCTAACTATGGCTACACCTTC CASSPTASYRGGQANYGYTF
TRBJ1-5 - TRBV6-6 TRBD1 TGTGCCAGCAGTCGACGACAGGGGGGGGATCAGCCCCAGCATTTT CASSRRQGGDQPQHF
TRBJ2-1 - TRBV29-1 - TGCAGCGGTACTTACAATGAGCAGTTCTTC CSGTYNEQFF